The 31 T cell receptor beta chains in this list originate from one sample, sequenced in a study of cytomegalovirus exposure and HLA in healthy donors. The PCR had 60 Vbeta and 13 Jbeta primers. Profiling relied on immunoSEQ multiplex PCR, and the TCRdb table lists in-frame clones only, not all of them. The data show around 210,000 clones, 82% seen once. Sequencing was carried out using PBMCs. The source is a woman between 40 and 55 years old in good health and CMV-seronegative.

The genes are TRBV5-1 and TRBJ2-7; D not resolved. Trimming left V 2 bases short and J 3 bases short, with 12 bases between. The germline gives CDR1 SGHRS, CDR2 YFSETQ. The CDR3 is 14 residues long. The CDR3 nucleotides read TGCGCCAGCAGCTTAATTGGGTCGGGCTACGAGCAGTACTTC. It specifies CASSLIGSGYEQYF.

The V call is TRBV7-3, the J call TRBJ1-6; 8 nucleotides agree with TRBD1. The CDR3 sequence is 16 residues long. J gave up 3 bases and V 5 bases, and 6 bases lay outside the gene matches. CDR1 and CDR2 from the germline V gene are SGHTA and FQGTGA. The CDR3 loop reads CASSRTGNIYNSPLHF. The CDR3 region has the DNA TGTGCCAGCAGCCGGACAGGGAACATCTATAATTCACCCCTCCACTTT.

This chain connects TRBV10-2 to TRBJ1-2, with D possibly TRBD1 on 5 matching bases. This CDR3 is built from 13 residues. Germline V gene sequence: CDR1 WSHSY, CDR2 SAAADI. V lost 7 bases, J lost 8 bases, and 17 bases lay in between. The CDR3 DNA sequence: TGCGCCAGCAATTCGGACGGCCGGGGGGGCTACACCTTC. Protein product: CASNSDGRGGYTF.

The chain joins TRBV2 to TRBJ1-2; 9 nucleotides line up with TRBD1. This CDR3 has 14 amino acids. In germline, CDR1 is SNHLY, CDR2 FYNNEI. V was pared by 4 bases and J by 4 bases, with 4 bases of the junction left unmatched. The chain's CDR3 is CASSAGQGIYGYTF. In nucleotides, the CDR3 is TGTGCCAGCAGTGCCGGACAGGGGATCTATGGCTACACCTTC.

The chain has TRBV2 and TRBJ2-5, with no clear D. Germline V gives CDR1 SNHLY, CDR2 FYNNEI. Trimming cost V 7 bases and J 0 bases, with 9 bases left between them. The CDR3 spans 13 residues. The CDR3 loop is CASNVADQETQYF. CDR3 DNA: TGTGCCAGCAACGTGGCAGACCAAGAGACCCAGTACTTC.

Written as DNA, the CDR3 is TGTGCCAGCAGTTCGGGACTCTCCTACGAGCAGTACTTC. Its translation is CASSSGLSYEQYF. J is TRBJ2-7 and V is TRBV28; the D gene is possibly TRBD2 (6 bases). The V gene lost 4 bases and the J gene lost 0 bases, with 7 bases spanning the gap. Germline loops: CDR1 MDHEN, CDR2 SYDVKM. CDR3 size: 13 residues.

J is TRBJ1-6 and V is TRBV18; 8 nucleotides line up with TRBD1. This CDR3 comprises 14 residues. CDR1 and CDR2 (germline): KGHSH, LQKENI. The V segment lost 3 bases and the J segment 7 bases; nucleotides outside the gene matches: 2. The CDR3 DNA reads TGTGCCAGCTCACCGACAGGGGAGAATTCACCCCTCCACTTT. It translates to CASSPTGENSPLHF.

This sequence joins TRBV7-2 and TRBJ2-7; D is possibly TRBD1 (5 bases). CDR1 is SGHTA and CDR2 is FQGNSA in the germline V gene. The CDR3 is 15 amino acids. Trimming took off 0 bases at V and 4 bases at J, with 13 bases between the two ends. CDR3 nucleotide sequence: TGTGCCAGCAGCTTAGCGGGCACAGGCGGTTACGAGCAGTACTTC. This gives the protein CASSLAGTGGYEQYF.

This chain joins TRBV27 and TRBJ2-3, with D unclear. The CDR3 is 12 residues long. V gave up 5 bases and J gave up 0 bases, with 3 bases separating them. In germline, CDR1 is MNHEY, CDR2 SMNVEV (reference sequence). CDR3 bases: TGTGCCAGCAGTCCAAGCACAGATACGCAGTATTTT. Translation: CASSPSTDTQYF.

The CDR3 is CASSFWGQEVLMGQNLQPQHF. CDR3 DNA: TGTGCCAGCAGTTTCTGGGGGCAAGAGGTTTTGATGGGGCAGAACCTTCAGCCCCAGCATTTT. The V and J genes are TRBV28 and TRBJ1-5, with TRBD1 as a possible D gene (6 bases). The germline V gene encodes CDR1 MDHEN and CDR2 SYDVKM. Trimming stripped 3 bases from V and 6 bases from J, with 33 bases between. CDR3 length: 21 amino acids.

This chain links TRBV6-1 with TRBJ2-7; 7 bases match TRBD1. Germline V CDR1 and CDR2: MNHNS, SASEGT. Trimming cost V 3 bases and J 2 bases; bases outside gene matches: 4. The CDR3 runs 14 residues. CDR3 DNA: TGTGCCAGCAGTGACGGGACAGCGACCTACGAGCAGTACTTC. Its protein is CASSDGTATYEQYF.

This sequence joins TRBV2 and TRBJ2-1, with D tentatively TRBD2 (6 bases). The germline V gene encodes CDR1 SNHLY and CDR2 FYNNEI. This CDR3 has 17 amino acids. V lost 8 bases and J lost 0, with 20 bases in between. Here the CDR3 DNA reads TGTGCCAGCCAAGTTACTTATACTAGCAGCTCCTACAATGAGCAGTTCTTC. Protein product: CASQVTYTSSSYNEQFF.

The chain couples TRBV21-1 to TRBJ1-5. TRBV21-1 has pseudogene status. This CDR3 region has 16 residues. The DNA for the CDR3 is TGTGCCAGCAGCAAAATAGGAGGTCCTTTAGGTCAGCCCCAGCATTTT. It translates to CASSKIGGPLGQPQHF.

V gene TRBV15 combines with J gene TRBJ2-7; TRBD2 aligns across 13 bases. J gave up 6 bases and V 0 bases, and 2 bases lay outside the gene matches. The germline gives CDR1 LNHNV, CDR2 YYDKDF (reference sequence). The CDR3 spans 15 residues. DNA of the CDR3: TGTGCCACCAGCAGAGATCGACTAGCGGGAGGCGAGCAGTACTTC. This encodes CATSRDRLAGGEQYF.

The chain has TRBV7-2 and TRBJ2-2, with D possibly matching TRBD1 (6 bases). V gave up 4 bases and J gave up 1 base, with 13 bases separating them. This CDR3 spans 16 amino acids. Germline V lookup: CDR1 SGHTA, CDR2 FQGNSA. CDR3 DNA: TGTGCCAGCAGCTCTCCGGGACACTTGAACACCGGGGAGCTGTTTTTT. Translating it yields CASSSPGHLNTGELFF.

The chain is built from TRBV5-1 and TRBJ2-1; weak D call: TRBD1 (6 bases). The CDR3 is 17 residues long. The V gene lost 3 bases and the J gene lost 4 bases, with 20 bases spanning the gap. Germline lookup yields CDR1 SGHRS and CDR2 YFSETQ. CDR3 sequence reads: CASSWQPGQEGYNEQFF. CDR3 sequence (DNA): TGCGCCAGCAGCTGGCAACCGGGACAAGAAGGATACAATGAGCAGTTCTTC. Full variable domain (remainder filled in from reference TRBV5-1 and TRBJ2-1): KAGVTQTPRYLIKTRGQQVTLSCSPISGHRSVSWYQQTPGQGLQFLFEYFSETQRNKGNFPGRFSGRQFSNSRSEMNVSTLELGDSALYLCASSWQPGQEGYNEQFFGPGTRLTVL.

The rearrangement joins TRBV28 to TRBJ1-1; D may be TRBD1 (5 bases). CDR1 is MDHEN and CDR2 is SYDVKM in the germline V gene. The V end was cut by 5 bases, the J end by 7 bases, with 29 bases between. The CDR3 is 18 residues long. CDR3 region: CASSPHSRQSLPPFEAFF. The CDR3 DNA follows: TGTGCCAGCAGTCCACACTCCCGACAGAGCTTGCCGCCCTTTGAAGCTTTCTTT.

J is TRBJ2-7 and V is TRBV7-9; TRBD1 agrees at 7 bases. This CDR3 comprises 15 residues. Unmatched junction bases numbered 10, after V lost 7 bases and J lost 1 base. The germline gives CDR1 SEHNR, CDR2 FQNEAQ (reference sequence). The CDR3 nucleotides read TGTGCCAGCACACCTAGGGGGCCTACGTCCTACGAGCAGTACTTC. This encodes CASTPRGPTSYEQYF. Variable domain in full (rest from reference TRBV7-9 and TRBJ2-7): DTGVSQNPRHKITKRGQNVTFRCDPISEHNRLYWYRQTLGQGPEFLTYFQNEAQLEKSRLLSDRFSAERPKGSFSTLEIQRTEQGDSAMYLCASTPRGPTSYEQYFGPGTRLTVT.

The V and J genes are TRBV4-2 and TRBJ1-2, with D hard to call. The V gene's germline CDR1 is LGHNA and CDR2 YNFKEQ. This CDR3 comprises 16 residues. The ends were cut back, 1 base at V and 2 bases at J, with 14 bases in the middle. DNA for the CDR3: TGTGCCAGCAGCCAAGGCCGTTCAGGTTCAAACTATGGCTACACCTTC. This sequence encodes CASSQGRSGSNYGYTF.

CDR3 nucleotide sequence: TGTGCTAGTGGTTTGGTAGTCGGGGGAACCTACGAGCAGTACTTC. This translates into CASGLVVGGTYEQYF. This sequence joins TRBV12-5 and TRBJ2-7; TRBD2 is a possible D gene (6 bases). V gave up 0 bases and J gave up 2 bases, with 11 bases separating them. The germline V gene has CDR1 LGHNT and CDR2 FRNRAP. The CDR3 extends over 15 amino acids.

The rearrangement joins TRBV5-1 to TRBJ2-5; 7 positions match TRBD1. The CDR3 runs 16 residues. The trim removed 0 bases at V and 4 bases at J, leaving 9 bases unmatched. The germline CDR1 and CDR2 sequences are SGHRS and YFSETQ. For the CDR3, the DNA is TGCGCCAGCAGCTTGGCAGTAGGGGGCGAGGGAGAGACCCAGTACTTC. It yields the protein CASSLAVGGEGETQYF.

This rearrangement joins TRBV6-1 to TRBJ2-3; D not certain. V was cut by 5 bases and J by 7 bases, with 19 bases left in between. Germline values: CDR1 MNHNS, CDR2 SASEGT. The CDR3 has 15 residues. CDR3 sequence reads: CASSSVAPFPYTQYF. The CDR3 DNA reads TGTGCCAGCAGTTCGGTAGCCCCTTTTCCTTATACGCAGTATTTT.

The CDR3 sequence is CASSIAGGRIGTGELFF. The DNA of the CDR3 is TGTGCCAGTAGTATAGCGGGGGGCCGCATTGGCACCGGGGAGCTGTTTTTT. This chain uses TRBV19 with TRBJ2-2, with D maybe TRBD2 (7 bases). The V end was cut by 1 base, the J end by 4 bases, with 16 bases between. Germline V gives CDR1 LNHDA, CDR2 SQIVND (reference sequence). The CDR3 is 17 amino acids.

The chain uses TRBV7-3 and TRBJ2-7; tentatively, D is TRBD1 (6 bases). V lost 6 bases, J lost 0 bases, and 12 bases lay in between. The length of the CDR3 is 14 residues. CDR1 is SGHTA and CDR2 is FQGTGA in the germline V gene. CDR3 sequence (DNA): TGTGCCAGCAGGGCCGGGACAAACTCCTACGAGCAGTACTTC. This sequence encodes CASRAGTNSYEQYF.

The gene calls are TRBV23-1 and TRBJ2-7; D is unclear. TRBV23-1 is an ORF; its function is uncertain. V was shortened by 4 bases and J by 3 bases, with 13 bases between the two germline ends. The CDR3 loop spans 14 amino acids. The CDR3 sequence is CASSRKGVGYEQYF. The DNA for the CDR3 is TGCGCCAGCAGTCGTAAAGGAGTCGGCTACGAGCAGTACTTC.

The DNA for the CDR3 is TGTGCCAGCAGTAAATCAGGGGCAGGCCAGCCCCAGCATTTT. Translated, it gives CASSKSGAGQPQHF. This chain connects TRBV11-2 to TRBJ1-5; D is possibly TRBD1 (6 bases). The ends were cut back, 6 bases at V and 7 bases at J, with 16 bases in the middle. The CDR3 length is 14 residues. Per germline, CDR1 SGHAT and CDR2 FQNNGV.

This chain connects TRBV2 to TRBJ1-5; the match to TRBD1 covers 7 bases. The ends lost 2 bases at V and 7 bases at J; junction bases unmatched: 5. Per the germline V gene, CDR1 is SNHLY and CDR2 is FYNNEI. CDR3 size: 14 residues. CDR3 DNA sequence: TGTGCCAGCAGTGAATTGAAGGGGGCCCAGCCCCAGCATTTT. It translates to CASSELKGAQPQHF.

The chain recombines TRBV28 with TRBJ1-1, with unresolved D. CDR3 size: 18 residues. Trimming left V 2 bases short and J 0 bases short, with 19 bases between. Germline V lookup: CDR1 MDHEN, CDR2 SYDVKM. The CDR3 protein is CASSLEAEAKNLNTEAFF. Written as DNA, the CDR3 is TGTGCCAGCAGTTTAGAAGCGGAAGCGAAAAACCTGAACACTGAAGCTTTCTTT.

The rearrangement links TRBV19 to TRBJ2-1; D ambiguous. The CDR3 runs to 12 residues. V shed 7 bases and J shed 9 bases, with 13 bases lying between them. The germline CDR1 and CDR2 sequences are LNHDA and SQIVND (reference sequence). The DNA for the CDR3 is TGTGCCAGTAAAACTCTAGTGGGTGAGCAGTTCTTC. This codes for CASKTLVGEQFF. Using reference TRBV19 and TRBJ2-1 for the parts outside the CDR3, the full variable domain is DGGITQSPKYLFRKEGQNVTLSCEQNLNHDAMYWYRQDPGQGLRLIYYSQIVNDFQKGDIAEGYSVSREKKESFPLTVTSAQKNPTAFYLCASKTLVGEQFFGPGTRLTVL.

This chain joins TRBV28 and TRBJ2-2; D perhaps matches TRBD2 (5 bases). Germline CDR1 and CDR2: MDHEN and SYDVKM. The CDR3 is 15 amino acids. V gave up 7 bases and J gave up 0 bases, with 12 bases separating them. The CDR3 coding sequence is TGTGCCAGCATAGGACTTGGTACGAACACCGGGGAGCTGTTTTTT. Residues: CASIGLGTNTGELFF.

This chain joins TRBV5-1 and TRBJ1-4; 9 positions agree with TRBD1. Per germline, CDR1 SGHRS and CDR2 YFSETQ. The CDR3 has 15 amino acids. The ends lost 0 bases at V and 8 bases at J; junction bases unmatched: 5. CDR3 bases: TGCGCCAGCAGCTTGGGGACAGGGGTGAGGGAAAAACTGTTTTTT. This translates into CASSLGTGVREKLFF.